The rows below give T cell receptor beta chains drawn from one sample of a study of post-analysis software for immune sequencing data. A single record per CDR3 protein comes from TCRdb applying MiXCR to the PCR reads. This repertoire shows a few hundred thousand distinct CDR3 sequences, approximately 31% found once; its top ten account for about 5.6%. The sequencing sample was made of blood. These receptors all come from a girl between 2 and 17 years old with multiple sclerosis. Both conserved end residues are part of each CDR3. The D gene is left open where the match is weak. Clone size is stated in some rows and not others, as once, few, many or a class when expanded.

clone_size	v_call	j_call	d_call	cdr3_aa	cdr3_nt
many	TRBV5-1	TRBJ2-1	.	CASSLGLMEQFF	TGCGCCAGCAGCCTGGGACTTATGGAGCAGTTCTTC
.	TRBV6-6	TRBJ2-7	.	CASSFPAGLFNEQYF	TGTGCCAGCAGTTTCCCGGCAGGGTTATTCAACGAGCAGTACTTC
.	TRBV20-1	TRBJ2-3	TRBD1	CSARTGLDTQYF	TGCAGTGCCAGGACAGGGTTGGATACGCAGTATTTT
many	TRBV4-2	TRBJ2-7	TRBD2	CASSPSAGGPYEQYF	TGTGCCAGCAGCCCCTCGGCGGGGGGGCCCTACGAGCAGTACTTC
few	TRBV20-1	TRBJ2-3	TRBD1	CSAHGTVWLADTQYF	TGCAGTGCTCACGGGACAGTCTGGCTCGCAGATACGCAGTATTTT
.	TRBV9	TRBJ2-7	.	CASSVFGGDYEQYF	TGTGCCAGCAGCGTCTTTGGCGGGGACTACGAGCAGTACTTC
.	TRBV2	TRBJ2-7	.	CASRSGGGLGEQYF	TGTGCCAGCAGGTCAGGGGGGGGCCTTGGCGAGCAGTACTTC
.	TRBV7-8	TRBJ1-6	.	CASSSAVRGDSPLHF	TGTGCCAGCAGCTCAGCTGTCAGGGGCGATTCACCCCTCCACTTT
few	TRBV15	TRBJ1-2	TRBD1	CATSGDRVGGYTF	TGTGCCACCAGTGGGGACAGGGTGGGTGGCTACACCTTC
.	TRBV5-1	TRBJ2-5	.	CASSPVQGETQYF	TGCGCCAGCAGCCCGGTCCAGGGAGAGACCCAGTACTTC
.	TRBV3-1	TRBJ2-1	.	CASSQEQGSYNEQFF	TGTGCCAGCAGCCAAGAACAGGGATCCTACAATGAGCAGTTCTTC
.	TRBV7-8	TRBJ2-5	TRBD2	CASSRGLAVGRETQYF	TGTGCCAGCAGTAGGGGACTAGCGGTGGGTCGAGAGACCCAGTACTTC
few	TRBV7-9	TRBJ1-2	.	CASSLGSDITSGYTF	TGTGCCAGCAGCTTAGGATCGGATATTACGTCCGGCTACACCTTC
.	TRBV7-2	TRBJ2-6	.	CASSSRNVLTF	TGTGCCAGCAGCTCTCGTAACGTCCTGACTTTC
.	TRBV12-3/TRBV12-4	TRBJ1-4	.	CASNHGGVNNEKLFF	TGTGCCAGCAACCACGGGGGGGTGAATAATGAAAAACTGTTTTTT
few	TRBV10-2	TRBJ2-1	.	CASSEAPRVSGDEQFF	TGCGCCAGCAGTGAGGCACCCCGGGTTTCGGGCGATGAGCAGTTCTTC
few	TRBV3-1	TRBJ1-5	TRBD1	CASSPTGEQPQHF	TGTGCCAGCAGCCCCACAGGGGAACAGCCCCAGCATTTT
few	TRBV6-5	TRBJ1-5	.	CASSYARSGNQPQHF	TGTGCCAGCAGTTACGCCCGATCCGGGAATCAGCCCCAGCATTTT
.	TRBV6-5	TRBJ2-1	.	CASSGPHQETQFF	TGTGCCAGCAGCGGACCCCACCAAGAGACCCAGTTCTTC
.	TRBV15	TRBJ2-7	.	CATSRDRRDSYEQYF	TGTGCCACCAGCAGAGATAGACGGGATAGTTACGAGCAGTACTTC
.	TRBV7-6	TRBJ2-1	TRBD2	CASSSGLAGDYDDEQFF	TGTGCCAGCAGCTCCGGACTAGCGGGAGACTATGACGATGAGCAGTTCTTC
.	TRBV5-1	TRBJ2-2	.	CASSLSGPGTGELFF	TGCGCCAGCAGCTTGTCGGGGCCGGGCACCGGGGAGCTGTTTTTT